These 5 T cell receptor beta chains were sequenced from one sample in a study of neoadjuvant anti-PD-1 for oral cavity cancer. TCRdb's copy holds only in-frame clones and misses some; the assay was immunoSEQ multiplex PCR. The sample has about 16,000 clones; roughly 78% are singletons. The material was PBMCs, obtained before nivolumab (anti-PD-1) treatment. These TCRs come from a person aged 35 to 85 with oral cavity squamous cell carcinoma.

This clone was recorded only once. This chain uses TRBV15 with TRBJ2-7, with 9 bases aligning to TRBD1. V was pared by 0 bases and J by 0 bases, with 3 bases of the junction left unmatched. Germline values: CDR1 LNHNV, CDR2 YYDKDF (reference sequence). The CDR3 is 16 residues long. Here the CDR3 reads CATSRDTGGISYEQYF. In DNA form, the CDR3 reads TGTGCCACCAGCAGAGATACAGGGGGCATCTCCTACGAGCAGTACTTC. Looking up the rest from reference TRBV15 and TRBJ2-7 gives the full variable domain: DAMVIQNPRYQVTQFGKPVTLSCSQTLNHNVMYWYQQKSSQAPKLLFHYYDKDFNNEADTPDNFQSRRPNTSFCFLDIRSPGLGDTAMYLCATSRDTGGISYEQYFGPGTRLTVT.

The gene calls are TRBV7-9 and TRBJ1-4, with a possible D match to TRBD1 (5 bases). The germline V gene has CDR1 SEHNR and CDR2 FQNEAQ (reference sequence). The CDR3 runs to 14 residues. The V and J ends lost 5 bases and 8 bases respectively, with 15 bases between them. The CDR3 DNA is TGTGCCAGCAGCCGGAGGGATGGGGCAGAAAAACTGTTTTTT. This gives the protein CASSRRDGAEKLFF.

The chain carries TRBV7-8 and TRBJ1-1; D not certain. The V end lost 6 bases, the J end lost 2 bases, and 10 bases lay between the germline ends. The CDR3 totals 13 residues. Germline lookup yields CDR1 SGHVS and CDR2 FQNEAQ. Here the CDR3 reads CASSSRHNTEAFF. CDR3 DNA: TGTGCCAGCAGTTCGAGACACAACACTGAAGCTTTCTTT.

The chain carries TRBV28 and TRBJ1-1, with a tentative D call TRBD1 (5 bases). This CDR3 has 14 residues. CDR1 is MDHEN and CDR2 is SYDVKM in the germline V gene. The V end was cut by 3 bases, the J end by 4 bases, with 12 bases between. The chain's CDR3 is CASSLVVGGTEAFF. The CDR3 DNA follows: TGTGCCAGCAGTTTGGTGGTGGGGGGCACTGAAGCTTTCTTT. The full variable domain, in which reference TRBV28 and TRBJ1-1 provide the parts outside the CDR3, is DVKVTQSSRYLVKRTGEKVFLECVQDMDHENMFWYRQDPGLGLRLIYFSYDVKMKEKGDIPEGYSVSREKKERFSLILESASTNQTSMYLCASSLVVGGTEAFFGQGTRLTVV.

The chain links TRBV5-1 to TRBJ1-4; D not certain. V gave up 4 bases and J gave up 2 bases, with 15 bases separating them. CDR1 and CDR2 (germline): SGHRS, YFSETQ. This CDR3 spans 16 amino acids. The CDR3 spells CASSPPTAATNEKLFF. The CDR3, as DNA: TGCGCCAGCAGCCCCCCGACGGCAGCGACTAATGAAAAACTGTTTTTT.